This T cell receptor beta chain is drawn from a study of blood T cell repertoires in COVID-19. On the study more broadly: Sample material is recorded as cDNA or gDNA derived from T cells, B-cell-depleted T cells, or PBMCs.

As handled by the study authors: Reference gene primers were amplified, and this amplification served to estimate nucleated cell counts. Clones were read by immunoSEQ multiplex PCR, and TCRdb kept only the in-frame ones, dropping some. Clonal size and the V and J genes are those of that table, whereas D and trimming came from the DNA. Of 300,000 or so clones listed, more than 80% are singletons. The CDR3 spans 15 residues. V dropped 5 bases and J dropped 6; count of bases not matched to a gene: 11. Germline V gene sequence: CDR1 SGHRS, CDR2 YFSETQ. J is TRBJ2-3 and V is TRBV5-1; 8 bases line up with TRBD2. Sequencing was done on a sample of PBMCs or T cells enriched from blood (not recorded which). The origin of this receptor is a woman under 40 who had recovered from COVID-19. Here the CDR3 reads CASRISGAGVDTQYF. The DNA for the CDR3 is TGCGCCAGCAGGATTAGCGGAGCGGGGGTGGATACGCAGTATTTT.